This TCR beta chain was found in a study of early T cells in non-severe SARS-CoV-2 infection. TCRdb reprocessed the 5' RACE reads with MiXCR, giving one entry per CDR3 protein. The table records tens of thousands of distinct CDR3 sequences, around 4.5% of them present only once. Per the germline V gene, CDR1 is KGHSH and CDR2 is LQKENI. CDR3 length: 16 residues. A remark on this clonotype: One base away lies a much larger clone, so this may be a sequencing read error.

The sample consisted of whole blood. The TCR was taken from an adult who was a healthcare worker with PCR-confirmed SARS-CoV-2 infection or an uninfected control (not recorded which). V and J are TRBV18 and TRBJ2-3; no clear D gene. This CDR3 reads CVSSPPRQASTDTQYF. CDR3 bases: TGTGTCAGCTCACCACCTCGTCAGGCCTCCACAGATACGCAGTATTTT.